This TCR beta chain came from a study of cytomegalovirus exposure and HLA in healthy donors. Study-wide context: The 95 million to 120 million unique TCR beta sequences, from approximately 170 million T cells, were found by an earlier analysis. Whole-study results and caveats: Most observed TCR sequences were rare, whereas some public TCRs were detected in many donors. Later, an analysis found that common viral pathogens appeared to be linked with several of the most significant clusters.

Germline loops: CDR1 MNHEY, CDR2 SVGAGI. V gave up 7 bases and J gave up 10 bases; unmatched junction bases: 10. This CDR3 is built from 15 residues. Samples came from healthy bone marrow donors. Use of 60 Vbeta and 13 Jbeta primers characterized the PCR. Sequencing was performed with immunoSEQ multiplex PCR; in TCRdb, only in-frame clones are kept and a portion is missing. The sample lists approximately 150,000 clones; 78% were seen once. This clone was counted only a few times. What it recognizes is unknown. The rearrangement uses TRBV6-5 and TRBJ1-6; 10 bases align to TRBD1. This clonotype was obtained from a woman between 45 and 60 years old in good health and CMV-seropositive. The source material was PBMCs. CDR3 sequence: CASNWRTGGRSPLHF. As DNA, the CDR3 is TGTGCCAGCAACTGGAGGACAGGGGGACGATCACCCCTCCACTTT.